This paragraph covers one T cell receptor (beta chain) sequence. It lacks a known antigen. Within one base of it there is no much larger clone, and no base qualities were kept. TCRbeta CDR3 regions were profiled with the immunoSEQ Assay using bias-controlled multiplex PCR amplification of genomic DNA. In the source study's methods: To quantify the absolute abundance of each unique TCRbeta CDR3 region, the sequences were collapsed and filtered. Differential abundance was tested with a binomial (Fisher-equivalent) model and with a beta-binomial model adding time-dependent variance fitted from healthy donors. Any clone with fewer than 5 combined templates was excluded, and a clone was called differentially abundant if its Benjamini-Hochberg FDR was below 0.01. The form v = (b*log(k)+a)^2 was used to model beta-binomial variance as a function of total template count across the two samples. Sourced from immuneACCESS, this table was stored by TCRdb with only in-frame sequences that have V and J called. A share of the clones is absent; for the studies checked, an unresolved V gene accounts for under half, and the remainder has no known explanation. V and J calls and clone size are those listed in that table; D and trimming were worked out from the DNA. This sample comprises about 76,000 clones, approximately 84% of them detected only once. 15% to 20% of the sample comes from the top ten.

No immune events, such as infections, were documented for the healthy donors during the collection period. Time-dependent variance in a beta-binomial model of T-cell clone differential abundance was calibrated using healthy-donor blood repertoires as a training cohort. There were 10 healthy donors in the training cohort, of whom 3 were female and 7 were male. On average the donors were about 40 years old, and their ages spanned roughly 29 to 70 years. Whole blood from each healthy donor was obtained from a commercial supplier and was collected at three time points roughly two weeks apart. For immunosequencing, genomic DNA was extracted from whole blood that had not been sorted. The sample is drawn from a study of identifying expanded T cells in peripheral blood (dated by TCRdb to the late 2010s). About the study as a whole: Technical replicates were generated by sequencing separate aliquots of the same genomic DNA pool, with four replicates compared pairwise.

The study at large found these results: Approximately 1.2 differentially abundant clones were flagged by the binomial model between technical replicates, whereas about 15 and 19 were flagged over about two weeks and four weeks, respectively. Across all healthy-donor time intervals, the beta-binomial model significantly lowered both the number of clones called differentially abundant and the false-positive rate. Variance in clone template counts between approximately 2-week samples significantly increased with total template count across all healthy donors. The authors expected biological variance in healthy repertoires might increase further over much longer intervals such as months to years.

The CDR3 runs 14 amino acids, cysteine and phenylalanine included. Only CDR3 DNA is held: 42 bases, read in frame from base 1. CDR1 MDHEN and CDR2 SYDVKM are derived from the germline V gene. V is clipped by 1 base and J by 9 bases, and the sequence between their germline boundaries is 13 bases long. This clonotype was obtained from a person aged 18 to 75 in good health. The sample comprised blood. The chain couples TRBV28 to TRBJ1-5; the D gene cannot be resolved reliably. The CDR3 reads CASSLLSEGRPQHF. The base sequence is TGTGCCAGCAGTTTATTGTCGGAGGGAAGGCCCCAGCATTTT.